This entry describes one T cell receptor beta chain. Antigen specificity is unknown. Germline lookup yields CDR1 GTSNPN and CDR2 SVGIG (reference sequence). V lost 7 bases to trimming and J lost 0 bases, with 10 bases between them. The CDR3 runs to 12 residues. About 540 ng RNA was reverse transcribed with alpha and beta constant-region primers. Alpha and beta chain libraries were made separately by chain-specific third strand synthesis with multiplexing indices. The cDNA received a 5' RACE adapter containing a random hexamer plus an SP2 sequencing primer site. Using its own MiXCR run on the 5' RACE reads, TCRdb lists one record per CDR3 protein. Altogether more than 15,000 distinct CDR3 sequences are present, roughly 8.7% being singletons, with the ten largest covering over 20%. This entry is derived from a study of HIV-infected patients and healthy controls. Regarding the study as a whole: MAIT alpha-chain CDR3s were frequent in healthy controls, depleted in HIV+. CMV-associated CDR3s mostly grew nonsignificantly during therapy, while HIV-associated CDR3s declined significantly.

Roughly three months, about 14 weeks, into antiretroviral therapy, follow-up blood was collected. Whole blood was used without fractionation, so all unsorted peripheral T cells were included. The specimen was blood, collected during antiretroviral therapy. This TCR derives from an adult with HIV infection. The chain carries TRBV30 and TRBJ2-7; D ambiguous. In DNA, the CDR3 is TGTGCCTCCAAGACGGACTCCTACGAGCAGTACTTC. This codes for CASKTDSYEQYF.